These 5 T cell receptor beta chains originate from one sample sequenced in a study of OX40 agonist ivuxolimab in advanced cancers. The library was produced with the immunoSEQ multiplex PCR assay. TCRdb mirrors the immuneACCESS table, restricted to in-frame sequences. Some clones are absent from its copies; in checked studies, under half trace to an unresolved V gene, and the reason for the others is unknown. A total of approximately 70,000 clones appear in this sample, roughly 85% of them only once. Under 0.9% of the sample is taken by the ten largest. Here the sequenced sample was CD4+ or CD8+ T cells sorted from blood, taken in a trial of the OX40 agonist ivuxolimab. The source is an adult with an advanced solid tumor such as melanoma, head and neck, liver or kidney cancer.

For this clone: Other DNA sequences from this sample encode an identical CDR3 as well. CDR3 sequence (DNA): TGTGCCTGGGTCGGCAGGGTTAACTATGGCTACACCTTC. Its protein is CAWVGRVNYGYTF. The V gene is TRBV30, the J gene TRBJ1-2; TRBD1 might be the D (5 bases). Trimming stripped 5 bases from V and 1 base from J, with 11 bases between. Germline CDR1 and CDR2: GTSNPN and SVGIG (reference sequence). The CDR3 totals 13 residues.

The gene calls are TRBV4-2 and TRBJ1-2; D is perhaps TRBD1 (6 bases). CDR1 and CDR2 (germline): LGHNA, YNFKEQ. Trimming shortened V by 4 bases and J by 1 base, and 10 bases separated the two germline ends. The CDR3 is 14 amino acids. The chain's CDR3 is CASSLDRVNYGYTF. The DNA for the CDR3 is TGTGCCAGCAGCCTGGACAGAGTTAACTATGGCTACACCTTC.

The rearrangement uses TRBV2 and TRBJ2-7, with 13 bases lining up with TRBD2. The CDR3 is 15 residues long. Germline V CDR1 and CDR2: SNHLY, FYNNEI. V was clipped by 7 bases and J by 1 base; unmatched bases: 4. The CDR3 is CASTSLAGGSYEQYF. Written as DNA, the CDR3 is TGTGCCAGCACCTCACTAGCGGGGGGGTCCTACGAGCAGTACTTC.

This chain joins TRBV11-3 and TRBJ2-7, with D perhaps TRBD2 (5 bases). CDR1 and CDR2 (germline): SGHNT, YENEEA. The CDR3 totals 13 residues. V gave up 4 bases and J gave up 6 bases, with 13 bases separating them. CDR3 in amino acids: CASSSLSEAEQYF. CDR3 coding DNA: TGTGCCAGCAGCTCCCTTAGCGAGGCCGAGCAGTACTTC.

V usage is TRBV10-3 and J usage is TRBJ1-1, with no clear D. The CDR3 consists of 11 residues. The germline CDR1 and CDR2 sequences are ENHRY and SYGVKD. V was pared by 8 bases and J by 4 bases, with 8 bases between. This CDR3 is CAISGATEAFF. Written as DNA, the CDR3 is TGTGCCATCTCGGGCGCCACTGAAGCTTTCTTT.